This entry lists 7 T cell receptor beta chains sequenced from one sample in a study of blood T cell repertoires in COVID-19. The repertoire was sequenced with immunoSEQ multiplex PCR; TCRdb's copy has only in-frame clones and lacks some. The sample yields about 160,000 clones, approximately 92% seen once. Sequencing input: peripheral blood. The receptors come from a woman aged 45-60 years with acute or convalescent COVID-19.

This chain uses TRBV2 with TRBJ1-1; 8 nucleotides match TRBD1. With 2 bases clipped from V and 5 bases from J, the junction kept 7 bases outside the gene matches. This CDR3 is built from 15 residues. The germline gives CDR1 SNHLY, CDR2 FYNNEI. For the CDR3, the DNA is TGTGCCAGCAGTGAACAGGGGGCTCCGGGGACTGAAGCTTTCTTT. Protein: CASSEQGAPGTEAFF.

This clone was counted only a few times. CDR3 coding DNA: TGTGCCAGCAGCTTCAGTTCTCCAAACTCTGGAAACACCATATATTTT. Its protein product is CASSFSSPNSGNTIYF. J is TRBJ1-3 and V is TRBV11-2; D call uncertain. With 3 bases removed from V and 0 bases from J, the gap between germline ends came to 12 bases. The germline CDR1 and CDR2 sequences are SGHAT and FQNNGV. CDR3 size: 16 residues.

The V gene is TRBV4-2, the J gene TRBJ1-4; TRBD1 is a possible D gene (5 bases). Germline CDR1 LGHNA, CDR2 YNFKEQ. Trimming left V 0 bases short and J 4 bases short, with 12 bases between. The CDR3 is 16 amino acids. The CDR3 sequence: CASSQDPPGGNEKLFF. In DNA, the CDR3 is TGTGCCAGCAGCCAAGATCCGCCGGGGGGTAATGAAAAACTGTTTTTT.

The chain links TRBV30 to TRBJ1-5, with 8 nucleotides matching TRBD1. The CDR3 has 14 residues. The germline gives CDR1 GTSNPN, CDR2 SVGIG (reference sequence). Trimming cost V 2 bases and J 10 bases; bases outside gene matches: 10. This CDR3 reads CAWSPRTGFYPQHF. The CDR3 nucleotides are TGTGCCTGGAGTCCTCGGACAGGGTTTTATCCCCAGCATTTT.

The chain couples TRBV4-3 to TRBJ1-4; D is possibly TRBD1 (6 bases). The CDR3 totals 15 residues. The ends were cut back, 5 bases at V and 14 bases at J, with 24 bases in the middle. Germline values: CDR1 LGHNA, CDR2 YSLEER. The CDR3 bases are TGCGCCAGCAGCGAATTTTCAGGGGTGAATTCCGGGCTGTTTTTT. Its protein is CASSEFSGVNSGLFF.

The chain joins TRBV28 to TRBJ2-1, with 8 bases identical to TRBD2. J gave up 7 bases and V 5 bases, and 10 bases lay outside the gene matches. The CDR3 has 15 amino acids. CDR1 is MDHEN, CDR2 SYDVKM, per germline. CDR3 DNA: TGTGCCAGCAGTAAAGTGAGCGGGAGTGTTAATGAGCAGTTCTTC. It specifies CASSKVSGSVNEQFF. Full variable domain (rest looked up from reference TRBV28 and TRBJ2-1): DVKVTQSSRYLVKRTGEKVFLECVQDMDHENMFWYRQDPGLGLRLIYFSYDVKMKEKGDIPEGYSVSREKKERFSLILESASTNQTSMYLCASSKVSGSVNEQFFGPGTRLTVL.

J is TRBJ1-5 and V is TRBV6-5; tentative D call: TRBD1 (6 bases). The ends were cut back, 5 bases at V and 8 bases at J, with 13 bases in the middle. The CDR3 is made up of 13 amino acids. Germline CDR1 is MNHEY and CDR2 is SVGAGI. As DNA, the CDR3 is TGTGCCAGCAGTACAGGGCCCACGGAGCCCCAGCATTTT. Translating it yields CASSTGPTEPQHF.